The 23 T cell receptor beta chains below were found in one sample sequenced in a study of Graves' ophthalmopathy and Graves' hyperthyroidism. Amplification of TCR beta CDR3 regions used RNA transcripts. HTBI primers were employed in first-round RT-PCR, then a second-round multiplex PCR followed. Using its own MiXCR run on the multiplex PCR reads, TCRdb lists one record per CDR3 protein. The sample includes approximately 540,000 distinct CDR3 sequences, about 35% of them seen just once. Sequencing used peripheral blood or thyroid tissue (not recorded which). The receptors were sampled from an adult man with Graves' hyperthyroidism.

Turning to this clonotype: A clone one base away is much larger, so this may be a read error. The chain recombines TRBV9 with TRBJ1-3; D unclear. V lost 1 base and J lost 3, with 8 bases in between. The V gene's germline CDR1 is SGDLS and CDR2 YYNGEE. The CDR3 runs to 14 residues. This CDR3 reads CASSVRVIGNTIYF. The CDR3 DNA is TGTGCCAGCAGCGTAAGGGTTATTGGAAACACCATATATTTT.

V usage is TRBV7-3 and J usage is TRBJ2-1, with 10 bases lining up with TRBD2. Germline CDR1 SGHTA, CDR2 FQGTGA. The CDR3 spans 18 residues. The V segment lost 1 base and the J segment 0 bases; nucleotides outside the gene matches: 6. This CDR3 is CASSLISLAGDSYNEQFF. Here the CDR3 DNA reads TGTGCCAGCAGCTTAATATCTCTAGCGGGAGACTCCTACAATGAGCAGTTCTTC.

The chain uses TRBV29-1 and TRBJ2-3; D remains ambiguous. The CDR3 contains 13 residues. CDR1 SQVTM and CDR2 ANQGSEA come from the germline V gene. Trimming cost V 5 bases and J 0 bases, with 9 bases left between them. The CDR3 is CSVITDSTDTQYF. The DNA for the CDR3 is TGCAGCGTTATAACGGATAGCACAGATACGCAGTATTTT.

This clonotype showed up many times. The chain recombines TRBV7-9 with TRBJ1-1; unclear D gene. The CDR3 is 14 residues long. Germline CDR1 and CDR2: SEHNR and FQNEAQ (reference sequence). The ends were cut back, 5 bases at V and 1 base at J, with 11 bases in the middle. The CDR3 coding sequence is TGTGCCAGCAGCCCAAGCGAAGAGAACACTGAAGCTTTCTTT. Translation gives CASSPSEENTEAFF.

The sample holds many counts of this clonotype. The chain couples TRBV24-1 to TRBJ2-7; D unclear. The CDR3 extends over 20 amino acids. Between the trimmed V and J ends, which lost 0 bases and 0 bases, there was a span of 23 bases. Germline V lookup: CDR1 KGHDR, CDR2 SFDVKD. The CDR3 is CATSDLPLHPTIPSSYEQYF. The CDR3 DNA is TGTGCCACCAGTGATTTGCCTTTGCACCCGACAATCCCGAGCTCCTACGAGCAGTACTTC.

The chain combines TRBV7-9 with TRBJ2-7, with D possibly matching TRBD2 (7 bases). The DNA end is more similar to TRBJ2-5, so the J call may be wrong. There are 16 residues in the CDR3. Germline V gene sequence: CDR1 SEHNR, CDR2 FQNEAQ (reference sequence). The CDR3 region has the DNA TGTGCTAGCCCCTGGACCAGCAGGACAGCGGGGGAGACCCAGTACTTC. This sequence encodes CASPWTSRTAGETQYF.

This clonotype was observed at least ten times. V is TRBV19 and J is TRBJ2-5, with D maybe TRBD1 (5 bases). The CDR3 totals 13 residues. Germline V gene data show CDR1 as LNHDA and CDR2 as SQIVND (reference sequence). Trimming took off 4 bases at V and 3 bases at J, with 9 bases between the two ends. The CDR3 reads CASSRGQEETQYF. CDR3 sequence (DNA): TGTGCCAGTAGTAGGGGCCAAGAAGAGACCCAGTACTTC.

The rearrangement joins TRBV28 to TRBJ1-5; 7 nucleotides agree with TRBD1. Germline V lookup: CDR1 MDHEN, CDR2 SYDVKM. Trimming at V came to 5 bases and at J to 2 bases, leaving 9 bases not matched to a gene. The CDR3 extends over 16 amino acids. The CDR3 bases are TGTGCCAGCAGTCTACCTTGGACAGGAGGCAATCAGCCCCAGCATTTT. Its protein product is CASSLPWTGGNQPQHF. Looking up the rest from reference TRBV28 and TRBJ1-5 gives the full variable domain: DVKVTQSSRYLVKRTGEKVFLECVQDMDHENMFWYRQDPGLGLRLIYFSYDVKMKEKGDIPEGYSVSREKKERFSLILESASTNQTSMYLCASSLPWTGGNQPQHFGDGTRLSIL.

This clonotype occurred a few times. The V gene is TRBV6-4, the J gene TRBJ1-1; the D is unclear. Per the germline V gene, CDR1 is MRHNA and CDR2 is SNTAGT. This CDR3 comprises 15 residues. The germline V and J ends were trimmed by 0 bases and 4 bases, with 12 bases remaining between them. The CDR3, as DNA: TGTGCCAGCAGTGACTCAATAGGGTTGGGCACTGAAGCTTTCTTT. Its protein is CASSDSIGLGTEAFF.

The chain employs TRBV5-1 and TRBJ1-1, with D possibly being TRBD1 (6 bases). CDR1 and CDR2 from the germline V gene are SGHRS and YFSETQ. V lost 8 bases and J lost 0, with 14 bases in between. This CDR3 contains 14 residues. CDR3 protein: CASAFGQLNTEAFF. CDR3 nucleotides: TGCGCCAGTGCCTTTGGACAGCTGAACACTGAAGCTTTCTTT.

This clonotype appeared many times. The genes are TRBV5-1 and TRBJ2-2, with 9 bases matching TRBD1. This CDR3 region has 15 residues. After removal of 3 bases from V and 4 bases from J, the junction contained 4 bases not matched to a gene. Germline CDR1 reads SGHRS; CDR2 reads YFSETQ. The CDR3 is CASSSGTGSTGELFF. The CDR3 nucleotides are TGCGCCAGCAGCTCCGGGACAGGGTCCACCGGGGAGCTGTTTTTT.

The CDR3 nucleotides are TGTGCCAGTAGCACTACAGGGAGGTCACCTCTCGACCCTTCCTATGGCTACACCTTC. Amino acid sequence: CASSTTGRSPLDPSYGYTF. The chain is built from TRBV19 and TRBJ1-2, with a tentative D call TRBD1 (6 bases). Germline V gives CDR1 LNHDA, CDR2 SQIVND (reference sequence). V dropped 6 bases and J dropped 4 bases, with 30 bases sitting between them. The CDR3 covers 19 residues.

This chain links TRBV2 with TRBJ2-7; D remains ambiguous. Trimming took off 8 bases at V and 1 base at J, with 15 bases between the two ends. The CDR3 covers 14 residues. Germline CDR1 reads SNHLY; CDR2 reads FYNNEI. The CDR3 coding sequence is TGTGCCAGCTTCCCCGGACGTACATCCTACGAGCAGTACTTC. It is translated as CASFPGRTSYEQYF.

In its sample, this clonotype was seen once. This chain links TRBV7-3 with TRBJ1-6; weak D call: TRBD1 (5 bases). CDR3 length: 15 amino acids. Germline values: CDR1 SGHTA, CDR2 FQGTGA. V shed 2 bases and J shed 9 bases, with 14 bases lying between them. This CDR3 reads CASSLVGQGGSPLHF. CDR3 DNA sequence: TGTGCCAGCAGCTTAGTGGGGCAGGGAGGTTCACCCCTCCACTTT.

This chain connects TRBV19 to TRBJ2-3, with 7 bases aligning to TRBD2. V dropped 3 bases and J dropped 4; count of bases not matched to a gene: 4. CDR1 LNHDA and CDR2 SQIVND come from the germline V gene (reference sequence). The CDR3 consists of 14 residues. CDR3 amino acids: CASSMGLAADTQYF. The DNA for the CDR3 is TGTGCCAGTAGTATGGGTCTAGCGGCAGATACGCAGTATTTT.

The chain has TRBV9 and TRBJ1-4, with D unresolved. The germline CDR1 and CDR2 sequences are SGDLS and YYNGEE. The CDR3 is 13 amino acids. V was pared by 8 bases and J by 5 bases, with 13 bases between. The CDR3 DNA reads TGTGCCAGGCTACTAGACCCAAATGAAAAACTGTTTTTT. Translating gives CARLLDPNEKLFF. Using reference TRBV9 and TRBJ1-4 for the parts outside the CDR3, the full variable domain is DSGVTQTPKHLITATGQRVTLRCSPRSGDLSVYWYQQSLDQGLQFLIQYYNGEERAKGNILERFSAQQFPDLHSELNLSSLELGDSALYFCARLLDPNEKLFFGSGTQLSVL.

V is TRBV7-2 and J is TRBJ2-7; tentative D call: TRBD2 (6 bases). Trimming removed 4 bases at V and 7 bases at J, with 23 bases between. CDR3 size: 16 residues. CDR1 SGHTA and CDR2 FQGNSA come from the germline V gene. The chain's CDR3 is CASSSFGTPPYNEQYF. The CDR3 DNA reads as TGTGCCAGCAGCTCTTTCGGGACTCCACCCTACAATGAGCAGTACTTC.

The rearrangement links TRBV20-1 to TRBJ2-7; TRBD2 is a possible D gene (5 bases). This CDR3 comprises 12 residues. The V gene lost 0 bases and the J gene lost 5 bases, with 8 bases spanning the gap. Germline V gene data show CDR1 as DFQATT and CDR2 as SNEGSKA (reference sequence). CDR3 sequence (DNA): TGCAGTGCTAGAGATAGGGAGCACGAGCAGTACTTC. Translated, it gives CSARDREHEQYF.

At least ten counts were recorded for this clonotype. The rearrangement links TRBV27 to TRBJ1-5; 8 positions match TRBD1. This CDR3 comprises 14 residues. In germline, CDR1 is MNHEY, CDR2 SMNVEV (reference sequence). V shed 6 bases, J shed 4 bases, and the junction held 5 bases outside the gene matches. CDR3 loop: CASRRDRGNQPQHF. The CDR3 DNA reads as TGTGCCAGCAGAAGAGACAGGGGAAATCAGCCCCAGCATTTT.

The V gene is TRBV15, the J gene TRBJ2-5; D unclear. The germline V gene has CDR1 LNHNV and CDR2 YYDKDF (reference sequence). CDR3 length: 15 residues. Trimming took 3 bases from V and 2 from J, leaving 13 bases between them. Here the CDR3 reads CATSSEYRAQETQYF. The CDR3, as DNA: TGTGCCACCAGCAGTGAATATAGGGCTCAAGAGACCCAGTACTTC.

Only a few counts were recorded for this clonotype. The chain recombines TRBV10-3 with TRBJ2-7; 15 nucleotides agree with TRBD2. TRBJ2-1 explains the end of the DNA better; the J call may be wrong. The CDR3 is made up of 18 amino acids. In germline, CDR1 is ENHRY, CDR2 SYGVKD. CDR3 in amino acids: CAISDPQGLAGGDNEQFF. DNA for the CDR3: TGTGCCATCAGTGACCCCCAGGGACTAGCGGGGGGAGATAATGAGCAGTTCTTC.

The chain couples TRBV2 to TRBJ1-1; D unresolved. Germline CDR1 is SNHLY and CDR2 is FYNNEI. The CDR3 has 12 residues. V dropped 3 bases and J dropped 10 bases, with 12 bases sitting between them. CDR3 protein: CASSEAQTGAFF. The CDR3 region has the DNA TGTGCCAGCAGTGAGGCACAGACCGGAGCTTTCTTT.

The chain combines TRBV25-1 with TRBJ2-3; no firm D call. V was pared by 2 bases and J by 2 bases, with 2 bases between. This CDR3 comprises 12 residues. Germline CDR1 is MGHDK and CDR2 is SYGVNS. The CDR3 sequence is CASSEITDTQYF. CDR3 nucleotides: TGTGCCAGCAGTGAAATCACAGATACGCAGTATTTT.